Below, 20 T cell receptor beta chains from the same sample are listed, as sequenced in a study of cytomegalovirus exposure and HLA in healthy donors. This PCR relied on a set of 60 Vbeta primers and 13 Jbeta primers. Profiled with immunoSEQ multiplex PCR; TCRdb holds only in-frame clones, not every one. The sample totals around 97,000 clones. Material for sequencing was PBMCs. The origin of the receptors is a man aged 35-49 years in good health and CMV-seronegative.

The CDR3 spells CASSLLAGNGELFF. CDR3 nucleotide sequence: TGCGCCAGCAGCTTACTAGCGGGAAACGGGGAGCTGTTTTTT. The chain couples TRBV5-1 to TRBJ2-2; 10 positions match TRBD2. The J segment lost 7 bases and the V segment lost 2 bases, leaving 2 bases of the junction unmatched. In germline, CDR1 is SGHRS, CDR2 YFSETQ. The CDR3 covers 14 residues.

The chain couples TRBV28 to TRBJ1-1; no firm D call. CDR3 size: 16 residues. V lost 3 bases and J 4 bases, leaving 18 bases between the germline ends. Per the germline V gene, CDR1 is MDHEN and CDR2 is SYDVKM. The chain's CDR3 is CASSFPTEIISTEAFF. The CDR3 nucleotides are TGTGCCAGCAGTTTCCCCACAGAGATTATAAGCACTGAAGCTTTCTTT.

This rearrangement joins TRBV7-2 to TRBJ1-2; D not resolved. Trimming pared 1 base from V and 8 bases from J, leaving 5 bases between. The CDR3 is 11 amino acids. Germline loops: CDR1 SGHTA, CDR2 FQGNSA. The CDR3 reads CASSLGGGYTF. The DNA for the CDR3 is TGTGCCAGCAGCTTAGGAGGGGGCTACACCTTC. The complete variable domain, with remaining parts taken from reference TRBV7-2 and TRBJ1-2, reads GAGVSQSPSNKVTEKGKDVELRCDPISGHTALYWYRQSLGQGLEFLIYFQGNSAPDKSGLPSDRFSAERTGGSVSTLTIQRTQQEDSAVYLCASSLGGGYTFGSGTRLTVV.

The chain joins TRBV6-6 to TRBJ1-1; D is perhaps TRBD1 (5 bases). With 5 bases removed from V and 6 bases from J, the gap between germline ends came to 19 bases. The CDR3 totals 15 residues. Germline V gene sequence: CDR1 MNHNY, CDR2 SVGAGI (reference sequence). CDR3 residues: CASSPQTEGRAEAFF. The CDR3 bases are TGTGCCAGCAGTCCACAGACAGAAGGTCGGGCTGAAGCTTTCTTT.

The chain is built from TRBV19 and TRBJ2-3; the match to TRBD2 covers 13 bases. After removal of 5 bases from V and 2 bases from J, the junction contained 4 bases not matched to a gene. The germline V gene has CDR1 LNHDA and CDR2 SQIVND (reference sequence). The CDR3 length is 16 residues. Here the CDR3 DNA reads TGTGCCAGTAGTGTGGGACTAGCGGGGAACACAGATACGCAGTATTTT. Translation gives CASSVGLAGNTDTQYF.

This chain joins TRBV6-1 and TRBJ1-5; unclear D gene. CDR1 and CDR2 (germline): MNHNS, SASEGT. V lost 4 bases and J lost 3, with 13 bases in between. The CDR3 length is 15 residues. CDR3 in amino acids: CASSAQLSYNQPQHF. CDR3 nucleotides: TGTGCCAGCAGTGCACAGTTAAGTTACAATCAGCCCCAGCATTTT.

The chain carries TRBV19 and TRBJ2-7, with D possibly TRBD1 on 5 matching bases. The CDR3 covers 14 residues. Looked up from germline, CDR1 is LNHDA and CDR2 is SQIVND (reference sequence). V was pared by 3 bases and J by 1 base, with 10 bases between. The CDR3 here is CASSIRAGSYEQYF. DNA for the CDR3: TGTGCCAGTAGTATTAGGGCAGGGTCCTACGAGCAGTACTTC.

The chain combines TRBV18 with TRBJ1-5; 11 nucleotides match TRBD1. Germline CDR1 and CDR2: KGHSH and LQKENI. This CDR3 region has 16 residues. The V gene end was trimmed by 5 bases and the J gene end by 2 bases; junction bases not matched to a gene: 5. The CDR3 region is CASSTMGQGGNQPQHF. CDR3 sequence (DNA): TGTGCCAGCTCAACAATGGGACAGGGGGGCAATCAGCCCCAGCATTTT.

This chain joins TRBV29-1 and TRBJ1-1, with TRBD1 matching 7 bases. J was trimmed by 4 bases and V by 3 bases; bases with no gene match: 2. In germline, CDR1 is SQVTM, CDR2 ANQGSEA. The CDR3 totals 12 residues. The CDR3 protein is CSVETGRTEAFF. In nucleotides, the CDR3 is TGCAGCGTTGAGACAGGGCGCACTGAAGCTTTCTTT.

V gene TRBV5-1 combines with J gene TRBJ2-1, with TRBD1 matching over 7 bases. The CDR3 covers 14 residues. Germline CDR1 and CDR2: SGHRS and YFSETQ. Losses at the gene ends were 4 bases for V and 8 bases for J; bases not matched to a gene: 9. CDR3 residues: CASSRQGIGDEQFF. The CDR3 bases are TGCGCCAGCAGCCGACAGGGCATAGGGGATGAGCAGTTCTTC.

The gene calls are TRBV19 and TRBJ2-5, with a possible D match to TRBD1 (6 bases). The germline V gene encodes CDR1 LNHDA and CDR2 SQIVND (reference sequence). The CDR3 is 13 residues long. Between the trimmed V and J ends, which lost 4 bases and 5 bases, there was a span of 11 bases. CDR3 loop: CASSKQGRETQYF. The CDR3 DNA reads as TGTGCCAGTAGTAAACAGGGTAGGGAGACCCAGTACTTC.

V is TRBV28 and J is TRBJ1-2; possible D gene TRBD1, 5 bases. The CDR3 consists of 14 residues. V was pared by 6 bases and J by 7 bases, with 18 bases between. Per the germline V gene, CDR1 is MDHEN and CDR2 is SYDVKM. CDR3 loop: CASRGPSGSGGYTF. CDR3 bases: TGTGCCAGCAGAGGCCCCTCAGGGTCCGGTGGCTACACCTTC.

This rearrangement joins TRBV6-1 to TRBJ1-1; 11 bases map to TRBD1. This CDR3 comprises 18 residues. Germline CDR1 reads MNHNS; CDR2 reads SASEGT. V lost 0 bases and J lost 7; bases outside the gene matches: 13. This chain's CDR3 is CASSEANGQGAQKGEAFF. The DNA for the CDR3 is TGTGCCAGCAGTGAAGCGAACGGACAGGGGGCGCAAAAAGGTGAAGCTTTCTTT.

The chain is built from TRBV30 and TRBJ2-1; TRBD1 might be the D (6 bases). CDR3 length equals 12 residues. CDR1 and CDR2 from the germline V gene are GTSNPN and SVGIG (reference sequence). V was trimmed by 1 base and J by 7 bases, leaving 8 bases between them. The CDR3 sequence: CAWSGTGNEQFF. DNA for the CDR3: TGTGCCTGGAGTGGAACAGGGAATGAGCAGTTCTTC.

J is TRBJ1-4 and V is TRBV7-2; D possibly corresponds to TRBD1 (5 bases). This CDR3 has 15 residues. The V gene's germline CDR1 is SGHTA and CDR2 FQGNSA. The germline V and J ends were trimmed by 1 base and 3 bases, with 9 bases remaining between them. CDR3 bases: TGTGCCAGCAGCTTAGTCCAGGGCCCTAATGAAAAACTGTTTTTT. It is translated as CASSLVQGPNEKLFF.

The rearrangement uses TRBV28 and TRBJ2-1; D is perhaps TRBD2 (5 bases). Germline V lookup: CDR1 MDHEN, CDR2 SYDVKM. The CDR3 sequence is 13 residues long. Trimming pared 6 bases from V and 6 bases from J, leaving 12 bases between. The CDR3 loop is CASRSHGGNEQFF. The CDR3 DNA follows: TGTGCCAGCAGGAGTCATGGAGGCAATGAGCAGTTCTTC.

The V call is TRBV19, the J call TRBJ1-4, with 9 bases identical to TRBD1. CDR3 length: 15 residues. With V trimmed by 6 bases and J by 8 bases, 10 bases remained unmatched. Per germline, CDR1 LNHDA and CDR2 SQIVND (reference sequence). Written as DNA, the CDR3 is TGTGCCAGTAGCTCGGGACAGGGATCGGGGGAAAAACTGTTTTTT. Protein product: CASSSGQGSGEKLFF.

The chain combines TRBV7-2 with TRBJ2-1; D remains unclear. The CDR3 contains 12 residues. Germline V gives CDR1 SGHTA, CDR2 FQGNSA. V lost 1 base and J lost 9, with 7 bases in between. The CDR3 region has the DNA TGTGCCAGCAGCTTAGGGCCTTTTGAGCAGTTCTTC. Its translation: CASSLGPFEQFF.

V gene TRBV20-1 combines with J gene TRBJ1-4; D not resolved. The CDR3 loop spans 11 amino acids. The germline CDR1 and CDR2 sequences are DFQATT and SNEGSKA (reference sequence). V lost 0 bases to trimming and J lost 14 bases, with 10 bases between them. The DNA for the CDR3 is TGCAGTGCTAGAGATCAGGCAGGTCTGTTTTTT. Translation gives CSARDQAGLFF.

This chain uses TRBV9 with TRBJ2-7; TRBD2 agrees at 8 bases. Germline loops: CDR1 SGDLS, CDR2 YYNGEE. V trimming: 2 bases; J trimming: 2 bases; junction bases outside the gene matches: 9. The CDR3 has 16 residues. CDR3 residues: CASSVTTGGPAYEQYF. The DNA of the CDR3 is TGTGCCAGCAGCGTTACGACGGGAGGGCCCGCCTACGAGCAGTACTTC.